This entry lists 16 T cell receptor beta chains sequenced from one sample in a study of T cells in localized non-small cell lung cancer. The data were produced by immunoSEQ multiplex PCR, yet TCRdb's version contains in-frame clones alone and is incomplete. The sample includes 70,000 or so clones, 70% to 85% of them seen just once. The source was peripheral blood, collected before any cancer treatment. Every receptor here comes from an older female donor with stage I lung adenocarcinoma.

The sample holds one count of this clone. The rearrangement uses TRBV19 and TRBJ2-3; D remains unclear. This CDR3 region has 14 residues. Germline assignment: CDR1 LNHDA and CDR2 SQIVND (reference sequence). Trimming removed 5 bases at V and 2 bases at J, with 11 bases between. CDR3 residues: CASSPSRHTDTQYF. CDR3 coding DNA: TGTGCCAGTAGTCCGTCTAGACACACAGATACGCAGTATTTT.

The chain employs TRBV27 and TRBJ2-5; 7 nucleotides agree with TRBD2. V gave up 2 bases and J gave up 4 bases; unmatched junction bases: 7. The germline gives CDR1 MNHEY, CDR2 SMNVEV (reference sequence). The CDR3 has 15 residues. The CDR3 loop is CASSLQRGVIETQYF. The DNA for the CDR3 is TGTGCCAGCAGTTTACAGCGGGGAGTAATAGAGACCCAGTACTTC.

CDR3 in amino acids: CASSPTAGTTDTQYF. CDR3 bases: TGTGCCAGCAGCCCGACAGCTGGGACCACAGATACGCAGTATTTT. The chain employs TRBV7-6 and TRBJ2-3; perhaps D is TRBD1 or TRBD2 (5 bases each). Germline-derived CDR1 and CDR2 are SGHVS and FNYEAQ. The CDR3 runs 15 residues. Trimming removed 5 bases from V and 2 bases from J, with 14 bases in between.

This clone was found a few times. The chain uses TRBV7-9 and TRBJ2-7; D remains ambiguous. V was trimmed by 5 bases and J by 4 bases, leaving 15 bases between them. There are 14 residues in the CDR3. The V gene's germline CDR1 is SEHNR and CDR2 FQNEAQ (reference sequence). The CDR3 here is CASSPPGRMYEQYF. As DNA, the CDR3 is TGTGCCAGCAGCCCCCCCGGGCGGATGTACGAGCAGTACTTC.

This clone has a handful of counts. This CDR3 is CAISVSQIGDTIYF. CDR3 bases: TGTGCCATCAGTGTAAGCCAAATCGGGGACACCATATATTTT. V and J are TRBV10-3 and TRBJ1-3; D is unresolved. Per germline, CDR1 ENHRY and CDR2 SYGVKD. The CDR3 contains 14 residues. V shed 4 bases and J shed 8 bases, with 15 bases lying between them.

This clone was detected once. V and J are TRBV7-2 and TRBJ2-1; 8 bases match TRBD1. The CDR3 is made up of 15 amino acids. V shed 6 bases and J 0 bases; nucleotides not matched to a gene: 4. Germline V CDR1 and CDR2: SGHTA, FQGNSA. This CDR3 is CASSGQGSSYNEQFF. DNA for the CDR3: TGTGCCAGCAGTGGACAGGGCAGCTCCTACAATGAGCAGTTCTTC.

There are a few counts of this clone. This chain uses TRBV28 with TRBJ2-7; the D gene is possibly TRBD2 (5 bases). This CDR3 spans 14 amino acids. Per germline, CDR1 MDHEN and CDR2 SYDVKM. The ends were cut back, 5 bases at V and 4 bases at J, with 15 bases in the middle. CDR3 in amino acids: CASSPIGLGYEQYF. CDR3 nucleotide sequence: TGTGCCAGCAGTCCAATCGGACTTGGTTACGAGCAGTACTTC.

The J gene is TRBJ2-3, the V gene TRBV18, with TRBD1 as a possible D gene (5 bases). V lost 2 bases to trimming and J lost 4 bases, with 7 bases between them. This CDR3 has 13 residues. Germline loops: CDR1 KGHSH, CDR2 LQKENI. CDR3 residues: CASSPGAPDTQYF. In DNA, the CDR3 is TGTGCCAGCTCACCAGGGGCCCCAGATACGCAGTATTTT.

This clone was observed once. The chain is built from TRBV27 and TRBJ2-7; 9 nucleotides match TRBD2. The junction had 1 base not matched to a gene; V was cut back by 0 bases and J by 1 base. The CDR3 extends over 15 amino acids. CDR1 is MNHEY, CDR2 SMNVEV, per germline (reference sequence). CDR3 residues: CASSLSTSGSYEQYF. The CDR3 region has the DNA TGTGCCAGCAGTTTATCGACTAGCGGTTCCTACGAGCAGTACTTC.

The rearrangement uses TRBV5-1 and TRBJ1-1; 9 bases line up with TRBD1. From germline, CDR1 is SGHRS and CDR2 YFSETQ. V lost 0 bases to trimming and J lost 11 bases; unmatched junction nucleotides: 8. This CDR3 has 14 amino acids. This chain's CDR3 is CASSLELGQGVAFF. The CDR3 DNA sequence: TGCGCCAGCAGCTTGGAGCTGGGACAGGGCGTCGCTTTCTTT.

The V gene is TRBV9, the J gene TRBJ2-5; TRBD1 matches 9 bases. CDR1 is SGDLS, CDR2 YYNGEE, per germline. CDR3 length: 16 residues. With 7 bases clipped from V and 0 bases from J, the junction kept 10 bases outside the gene matches. Here the CDR3 reads CASGTGSLEYQETQYF. DNA for the CDR3: TGTGCCAGCGGGACAGGGTCCCTGGAATACCAAGAGACCCAGTACTTC.

This chain connects TRBV5-1 to TRBJ1-2; TRBD1 matches 9 bases. CDR3 length: 17 residues. V was pared by 2 bases and J by 2 bases, with 10 bases of the junction left unmatched. Germline V gene lookup returns CDR1 SGHRS and CDR2 YFSETQ. The CDR3 is CASSFTIPGQGNYGYTF. The DNA of the CDR3 is TGCGCCAGCAGCTTTACTATCCCGGGACAGGGAAACTATGGCTACACCTTC. The variable domain in full, with the rest retrieved from reference TRBV5-1 and TRBJ1-2, is KAGVTQTPRYLIKTRGQQVTLSCSPISGHRSVSWYQQTPGQGLQFLFEYFSETQRNKGNFPGRFSGRQFSNSRSEMNVSTLELGDSALYLCASSFTIPGQGNYGYTFGSGTRLTVV.

The rearrangement links TRBV7-2 to TRBJ2-3; unclear D gene. The V gene's germline CDR1 is SGHTA and CDR2 FQGNSA. This CDR3 has 13 amino acids. Trimming took off 1 base at V and 3 bases at J, with 5 bases between the two ends. Here the CDR3 reads CASSLDPTDTQYF. The CDR3 nucleotides are TGTGCCAGCAGCTTAGACCCGACAGATACGCAGTATTTT.

This chain connects TRBV5-6 to TRBJ2-2, with D hard to call. Trimming took off 2 bases at V and 6 bases at J, with 5 bases between the two ends. Germline-derived CDR1 and CDR2 are SGHDT and YYEEEE. The CDR3 runs 12 residues. Here the CDR3 DNA reads TGTGCCAGCAGCTTCGGAGCCGGGGAGCTGTTTTTT. Translation gives CASSFGAGELFF.

The chain uses TRBV11-2 and TRBJ2-1; 9 bases fit TRBD2. V trimming: 5 bases; J trimming: 8 bases; junction bases outside the gene matches: 7. Germline V gene data show CDR1 as SGHAT and CDR2 as FQNNGV. The CDR3 sequence is 14 residues long. The CDR3 here is CASSPPGLAYEQFF. CDR3 coding DNA: TGTGCCAGCAGCCCGCCGGGACTAGCCTATGAGCAGTTCTTC.

The chain joins TRBV19 to TRBJ2-6, with D hard to call. This CDR3 is built from 16 residues. Trimming removed 1 base from V and 1 base from J, with 8 bases in between. Germline values: CDR1 LNHDA, CDR2 SQIVND (reference sequence). As DNA, the CDR3 is TGTGCCAGTAGTATAGGGCGAGTTTCTGGGGCCAACGTCCTGACTTTC. Translating gives CASSIGRVSGANVLTF.